The T cell receptor beta chain described here comes from a study of blood T cells in healthy people across ages. V lost 1 base and J lost 4, with 13 bases in between. This CDR3 has 15 residues. Germline values: CDR1 KGHSH, CDR2 LQKENI. Using a J-beta primer mix together with a sample-barcoded 5' primer, a second PCR was run for roughly 6 to 12 cycles. Paired-end reads containing CDR3 totaled no fewer than 2.5 million for each sample. Each CDR3 protein gets one entry after TCRdb re-called the 5' RACE reads with MiXCR. The data hold approximately 960,000 distinct CDR3 sequences, with under 35% observed a single time. Separately, the same data were catalogued under a study of T cells of mothers and their children.

The chain links TRBV18 to TRBJ1-1; maybe TRBD1 (6 bases). Sequencing input: blood. The TCR was taken from a woman in her 40s in good health. The CDR3 coding sequence is TGTGCCAGCTCACCACAGGGGGTGAGGTGCACTGAAGCTTTCTTT. It codes for CASSPQGVRCTEAFF.